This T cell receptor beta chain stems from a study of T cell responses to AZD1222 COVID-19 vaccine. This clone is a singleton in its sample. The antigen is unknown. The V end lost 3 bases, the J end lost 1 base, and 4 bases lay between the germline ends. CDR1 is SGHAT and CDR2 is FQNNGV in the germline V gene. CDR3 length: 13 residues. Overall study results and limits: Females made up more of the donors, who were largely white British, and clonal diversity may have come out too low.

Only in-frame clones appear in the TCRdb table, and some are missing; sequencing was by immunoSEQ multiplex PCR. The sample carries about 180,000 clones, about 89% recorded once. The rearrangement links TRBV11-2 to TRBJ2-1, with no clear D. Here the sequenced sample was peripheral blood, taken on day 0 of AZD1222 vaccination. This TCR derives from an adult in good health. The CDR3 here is CASSFPSYNEQFF. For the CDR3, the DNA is TGTGCCAGCAGCTTCCCGTCCTACAATGAGCAGTTCTTC. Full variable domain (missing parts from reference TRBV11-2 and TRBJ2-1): EAGVAQSPRYKIIEKRQSVAFWCNPISGHATLYWYQQILGQGPKLLIQFQNNGVVDDSQLPKDRFSAERLKGVDSTLKIQPAKLEDSAVYLCASSFPSYNEQFFGPGTRLTVL.